This entry describes one TCR beta chain. Its antigen specificity is not known. No quality values exist for individual bases; no much larger clone is one base distant. Library preparation used PCR. At the Johns Hopkins FTIC core, DNA from the cultured CD4+ T cells underwent TCR sequencing with the Oncomine TCR Beta short-read assay. The QIAamp micro DNA kit was used to extract genomic DNA from the cultured CD4+ T cells. Oncomine TCR Beta libraries from cultured CD4+ T cells were pooled using unique dual indexes and sequenced on an Illumina iSeq 100. Regarding the original processing steps: Non-productive sequences were removed, and CDR3s not starting with C, not ending with F or W, or shorter than 7 amino acids were discarded. The MANAFEST web application identified antigen-specific clonotypes by comparing peptide-stimulated wells against reference wells and other culture wells. An FDR below 0.05, an odds ratio above 5, and a productive frequency above 0.1% in at least two of three replicate wells were required for clones to be considered positive. Cross-reactive clonotypes were defined as significantly expanded in both SARS-CoV-2 spike wells and at least one common cold coronavirus spike condition. Using R version 3.6.1, CDR3 homology was evaluated through Levenshtein distances (stringdist) along with unrooted phylogenetic trees (ape). TCRdb itself trimmed the public reads at Q25 with fastp, ran MiXCR and retained productive beta chains. CDR3 protein sequences are deduplicated, and each keeps its most common genes and DNA. It is TCRdb's table, rather than the study itself, that gives the V and J calls and clone size. The sample table records about 25,000 distinct CDR3 sequences; around 28% of these occur just once. The biggest ten clones account for 7.1% of the sample.

Between the V and J ends, shortened by 11 bases and 6 bases respectively, the junction contains 17 bases. Via the germline V gene, CDR1 is ENHRY and CDR2 SYGVKD. Reading from cysteine to phenylalanine, the CDR3 counts 12 amino acids. The DNA shown is the 36-base CDR3, in frame from base 1. This record belongs to a study of vaccination and CD4 T cells after COVID-19 (dated 2022 in TCRdb). Background on the whole study: Convalescent patients had a positive SARS-CoV-2 result on nasal swab PCR, and of these patients, several had mild disease and one had severe disease. Six males and four females were included in the convalescent cohort, with two Hispanic individuals, seven Caucasians, two Asians and one multiracial person represented. Participants got two doses of the Pfizer-BioNTech BNT162b2 vaccine (n=8) or two doses of the Moderna mRNA-1273 vaccine (n=2). Post-COVID blood samples from convalescent patients were collected a median of about 110 days after diagnosis, with a range of 35 to 161 days. Post-vaccine blood samples were obtained a median of around 74 days after the second vaccine dose, with a range of roughly 12 to 250 days. A few convalescent patients were sampled both early after vaccination (day 14) and late after vaccination (days 161 to 241). The cultures were stimulated with overlapping spike peptide pools from SARS-CoV-2 and from the common cold coronaviruses HCoV-NL63, HCoV-OC43 and HCoV-229E. As controls, cultures received a CEFX viral epitope pool (the positive control), an HIV-1 Nef peptide pool (the negative control), or no peptide at all. In 9 to 11 COVID-19 convalescent patients and a handful of infection-naive healthy vaccine recipients, researchers compared the spike-specific CD4+ TCR repertoire from before mRNA vaccination with the repertoire from after. Summary of the overall study and its limitations: The number of convalescent patients in the study was relatively small, and the study did not examine early timepoints following natural infection. The median count of SARS-CoV-2-reactive clonotypes went up from around 23 after infection to 35 to 40 after vaccination, although the change was not significant. Of the vaccine-specific clones found in convalescent patients, nearly all (304 of 307) were mono-reactive for SARS-CoV-2 spike instead of being cross-reactive with common cold coronaviruses. In convalescent patients, a median around 86% of post-vaccine SARS-CoV-2-reactive clones were detected only after vaccination, suggesting vaccine-specific priming.

The time point label of this sample denotes: late sampling 161 to 241 days after vaccination in a few convalescent patients. The sample's treatment or condition label, decoded: approximately 9-day PBMC culture with coronavirus spike peptide pools or control peptides (ViraFEST assay). To expand antigen-specific T cells with peptide pools and then pick out the expanded clonotypes through TCR sequencing, the study relied on the ViraFEST assay. The positive SARS-CoV-2 PCR tests of the convalescent patients were dated from March to December 2020, before the Alpha, Beta and Delta variants emerged in the United States. Approximately 1.8 million PBMCs per well were cultured in IMDM with roughly 5% human AB serum and 8.5 to 10 IU/ml IL-2, plus 10 ug/ml peptide pools. On days 3 and 7, half of the culture medium was replaced with fresh IL-2-containing medium. Once the cells had been in culture for about 10 days, the EasySep CD4+ T cell isolation kit was used to isolate CD4+ T cells by negative selection. PBMCs were separated from whole blood using Ficoll-Paque Plus gradient centrifugation and then either used fresh or cryopreserved at -140C. Triplicate wells were generally used for each culture condition.

The chain uses TRBV10-3 and TRBJ2-7, with a tentative D call of TRBD1 or TRBD2, each matching 5 bases. The receptor was isolated from a human donor who had recovered from COVID-19. The sample was CD4+ T cells from blood, cultured in vitro, taken about 7 months after SARS-CoV-2 vaccination. CDR3 protein: CAVGTSAGEQYF. The DNA is TGTGCCGTGGGGACGAGTGCGGGCGAGCAGTACTTC.